A single sample is the source of the 31 T cell receptor beta chains below, sequenced in a study of T cells in Graves' hyperthyroidism and ophthalmopathy. TCR beta CDR3 region amplification was performed from RNA transcripts. The study used the HTBI primer set for a first-round RT-PCR of the TCR CDR3. In TCRdb, the multiplex PCR reads were re-called with MiXCR into one record per CDR3 protein. Of about 840,000 distinct CDR3 sequences in the sample, around 39% were seen once. The sample taken for sequencing was blood. The receptors shown here come from a man younger than 35 with Graves' hyperthyroidism.

With regard to this clonotype: The junction does not match germline at one end; this may be a read error. The chain combines TRBV20-1 with TRBJ2-7; possible D gene TRBD2, 6 bases. The germline V gene encodes CDR1 DFQATT and CDR2 SNEGSKA (reference sequence). The CDR3 runs to 15 residues. The CDR3 DNA reads as TGCAGTGCTAGAGCCACGGCGGGGTTTGTTTACGGGCAGTACTTC. Its protein is CSARATAGFVYGQYF.

Note on this clonotype: Just one base apart from a much larger clone, this may be a read error. This chain joins TRBV9 and TRBJ1-6, with TRBD1 as a possible D gene (5 bases). CDR1 is SGDLS, CDR2 YYNGEE, per germline. Trimming removed 4 bases from V and 9 bases from J, with 14 bases in between. This CDR3 region has 14 residues. The CDR3 DNA is TGTGCCAGCAGCATAGCCGAGGGGACTTCACCCCTCCACTTT. This codes for CASSIAEGTSPLHF.

This clonotype was observed a few times. The rearrangement uses TRBV7-9 and TRBJ2-7; D is unclear. The CDR3 extends over 15 amino acids. The germline V and J ends were trimmed by 5 bases and 3 bases, with 17 bases remaining between them. Germline CDR1 and CDR2: SEHNR and FQNEAQ (reference sequence). CDR3 loop: CASSQDPDPYYEQYF. CDR3 DNA sequence: TGTGCCAGCAGCCAAGACCCGGACCCCTACTACGAGCAGTACTTC.

This chain links TRBV2 with TRBJ2-2, with TRBD2 matching over 7 bases. V dropped 2 bases and J dropped 5; count of bases not matched to a gene: 8. Germline values: CDR1 SNHLY, CDR2 FYNNEI. CDR3 size: 16 residues. CDR3 protein: CASSESAGVGTGELFF. DNA of the CDR3: TGTGCCAGCAGTGAATCGGCGGGAGTGGGTACCGGGGAGCTGTTTTTT. The full variable domain, rest sourced from reference TRBV2 and TRBJ2-2, is EPEVTQTPSHQVTQMGQEVILRCVPISNHLYFYWYRQILGQKVEFLVSFYNNEISEKSEIFDDQFSVERPDGSNFTLKIRSTKLEDSAMYFCASSESAGVGTGELFFGEGSRLTVL.

This clonotype was observed a few times. V is TRBV9 and J is TRBJ2-2; 12 bases match TRBD2. Germline V gene data show CDR1 as SGDLS and CDR2 as YYNGEE. The J segment lost 3 bases and the V segment lost 0 bases, leaving 3 bases of the junction unmatched. There are 17 residues in the CDR3. CDR3 in DNA: TGTGCCAGCAGCGTAGTGACTAGCGGGAGAGACACCGGGGAGCTGTTTTTT. Translated, it gives CASSVVTSGRDTGELFF.

The V call is TRBV29-1, the J call TRBJ1-1, with D unresolved. CDR1 and CDR2 from the germline V gene are SQVTM and ANQGSEA. This CDR3 is built from 12 residues. The V end lost 8 bases, the J end lost 3 bases, and 13 bases lay between the germline ends. The CDR3: CSLFRGDTEAFF. The CDR3 DNA is TGCAGCTTGTTCCGAGGAGACACTGAAGCTTTCTTT.

This clonotype appeared many times. The chain couples TRBV7-2 to TRBJ2-7; 10 bases are shared with TRBD1. V trimming: 5 bases; J trimming: 6 bases; junction bases outside the gene matches: 4. The CDR3 runs to 13 residues. Germline loops: CDR1 SGHTA, CDR2 FQGNSA. CDR3: CASSPDRGGEQYF. The DNA of the CDR3 is TGTGCCAGCAGCCCGGACAGGGGGGGCGAGCAGTACTTC.

The gene calls are TRBV10-3 and TRBJ1-4; TRBD1 might be the D (5 bases). CDR1 is ENHRY and CDR2 is SYGVKD in the germline V gene. V shed 0 bases and J shed 7 bases, with 12 bases lying between them. CDR3 length: 15 amino acids. CDR3 DNA: TGTGCCATCAGTGAGTCCAGGACGGGGGTTGAAAAACTGTTTTTT. Its translation is CAISESRTGVEKLFF.

This chain connects TRBV10-3 to TRBJ1-3; 7 bases are a match to TRBD1. The J segment lost 3 bases and the V segment lost 3 bases, leaving 8 bases of the junction unmatched. There are 16 residues in the CDR3. Germline V gene data show CDR1 as ENHRY and CDR2 as SYGVKD. In nucleotides, the CDR3 is TGTGCCATCAGTGACGTGACAGGGACGGATGGAAACACCATATATTTT. Its protein is CAISDVTGTDGNTIYF.

This clonotype was found many times. The chain joins TRBV10-3 to TRBJ2-5; TRBD2 is a possible D gene (5 bases). From germline, CDR1 is ENHRY and CDR2 SYGVKD. The CDR3 covers 14 residues. The germline V and J ends were trimmed by 7 bases and 2 bases, with 14 bases remaining between them. In DNA form, the CDR3 reads TGTGCCATCAAAGGCCGGGGAAGGCAAGAGACCCAGTACTTC. It encodes CAIKGRGRQETQYF.

In its sample, this clonotype was seen many times. The gene calls are TRBV9 and TRBJ2-5; a weak D match, TRBD2 (5 bases). The germline V and J ends were trimmed by 0 bases and 0 bases, with 15 bases remaining between them. The CDR3 sequence is 17 residues long. Germline values: CDR1 SGDLS, CDR2 YYNGEE. CDR3 amino acids: CASSVDERVEDQETQYF. DNA for the CDR3: TGTGCCAGCAGCGTAGACGAAAGGGTGGAGGACCAAGAGACCCAGTACTTC.

This clonotype has ten or more counts. This chain uses TRBV29-1 with TRBJ2-7; a weak D match, TRBD2 (5 bases). V dropped 4 bases and J dropped 2 bases, with 15 bases sitting between them. Germline V gene lookup returns CDR1 SQVTM and CDR2 ANQGSEA. The CDR3 has 14 residues. This CDR3 is CSVARGLGAYEQYF. The CDR3 DNA follows: TGCAGCGTTGCCCGAGGGCTGGGCGCCTACGAGCAGTACTTC.

This chain connects TRBV12-3 or TRBV12-4 to TRBJ2-7, with 8 bases matching TRBD1. Trimming cost V 5 bases and J 7 bases; bases outside gene matches: 16. The CDR3 length is 16 residues. The DNA for the CDR3 is TGTGCCAGCAGTACACCCGGGACAGGAACACTTGGGGAGCAGTACTTC. It codes for CASSTPGTGTLGEQYF.

The chain uses TRBV7-2 and TRBJ2-7; no clear D. Trimming removed 7 bases from V and 6 bases from J, with 16 bases in between. CDR1 and CDR2 from the germline V gene are SGHTA and FQGNSA. The CDR3 has 13 amino acids. CDR3 in amino acids: CASTSEPSSEQYF. In DNA form, the CDR3 reads TGTGCCAGCACATCTGAGCCCTCCAGCGAGCAGTACTTC.

This clonotype has more than one count but fewer than ten. The V call is TRBV15, the J call TRBJ2-2; TRBD1 agrees at 7 bases. Trimming took 1 base from V and 6 from J; bases not matched to a gene: 17. Per germline, CDR1 LNHNV and CDR2 YYDKDF (reference sequence). This CDR3 is 19 amino acids long. CDR3 sequence (DNA): TGTGCCACCAGCAGAGCCCTACCTACCGTGGCAGGGGGATCCGGGGAGCTGTTTTTT. This translates into CATSRALPTVAGGSGELFF.

Only a few counts were recorded for this clonotype. The chain joins TRBV11-1 to TRBJ2-2; perhaps TRBD1 as D (5 bases). The CDR3 extends over 15 amino acids. CDR1 and CDR2 from the germline V gene are SGHAT and FQDESV (reference sequence). V lost 3 bases and J 2 bases, leaving 10 bases between the germline ends. The CDR3 region has the DNA TGTGCCAGCAGCTTTAGGCAGGGAAACACCGGGGAGCTGTTTTTT. This sequence encodes CASSFRQGNTGELFF.

There are a few counts of this clonotype. The V gene is TRBV28, the J gene TRBJ2-7; 7 nucleotides line up with TRBD1. CDR3 size: 16 residues. Germline loops: CDR1 MDHEN, CDR2 SYDVKM. Trimming took 5 bases from V and 1 from J; bases not matched to a gene: 11. CDR3 sequence: CASSSWDSPTSYEQYF. In DNA, the CDR3 is TGTGCCAGCAGTAGCTGGGACAGCCCAACATCCTACGAGCAGTACTTC.

This chain's CDR3 is CASSPVAGGVSDTGELFF. The CDR3, as DNA: TGTGCCAGCAGCCCCGTAGCGGGAGGAGTGTCGGACACCGGGGAGCTGTTTTTT. This sequence joins TRBV9 and TRBJ2-2; 10 nucleotides match TRBD2. V shed 4 bases and J 3 bases; nucleotides not matched to a gene: 12. This CDR3 contains 18 residues. Germline V CDR1 and CDR2: SGDLS, YYNGEE.

The chain combines TRBV20-1 with TRBJ2-5; 11 bases agree with TRBD2. Trimming at V came to 5 bases and at J to 1 base, leaving 9 bases not matched to a gene. The CDR3 runs 16 residues. The V gene's germline CDR1 is DFQATT and CDR2 SNEGSKA (reference sequence). CDR3 region: CSAYPPGTSGQETQYF. The CDR3 region has the DNA TGCAGTGCTTACCCACCCGGGACTAGCGGCCAAGAGACCCAGTACTTC.

This chain uses TRBV7-9 with TRBJ2-5; perhaps TRBD1 as D (6 bases). This CDR3 has 14 residues. Looked up from germline, CDR1 is SEHNR and CDR2 is FQNEAQ (reference sequence). The ends were cut back, 6 bases at V and 2 bases at J, with 13 bases in the middle. CDR3 region: CASRPGQIQETQYF. In DNA, the CDR3 is TGTGCCAGCAGACCCGGACAGATACAAGAGACCCAGTACTTC.

This clonotype was detected ten times or more. This chain uses TRBV2 with TRBJ1-2; 7 nucleotides match TRBD1. Losses at the gene ends were 8 bases for V and 7 bases for J; bases not matched to a gene: 7. CDR3 length: 12 amino acids. Germline V gene sequence: CDR1 SNHLY, CDR2 FYNNEI. The CDR3 loop is CASQGGGLGYTF. DNA for the CDR3: TGTGCCAGCCAGGGGGGGGGGCTTGGCTACACCTTC.

The chain combines TRBV24-1 with TRBJ2-6; 11 bases are shared with TRBD2. The germline V gene has CDR1 KGHDR and CDR2 SFDVKD. This CDR3 contains 16 residues. J was trimmed by 3 bases and V by 4 bases; bases with no gene match: 1. The CDR3 spells CATSETSGIGANVLTF. CDR3 DNA sequence: TGTGCCACCAGTGAGACTAGCGGGATTGGGGCCAACGTCCTGACTTTC.

This clonotype turned up a few times. The V call is TRBV7-9, the J call TRBJ2-7, with 7 bases fitting TRBD2. Germline V gives CDR1 SEHNR, CDR2 FQNEAQ (reference sequence). The CDR3 is 13 residues long. Losses at the gene ends were 1 base for V and 6 bases for J; bases not matched to a gene: 3. As DNA, the CDR3 is TGTGCCAGCAGCTTAGGGGGGGGAGCCGAGCAGTACTTC. It yields the protein CASSLGGGAEQYF.

This clonotype has just a few counts. The genes are TRBV6-6 and TRBJ1-4, with D possibly being TRBD1 (6 bases). V was pared by 2 bases and J by 8 bases, with 12 bases between. Germline V lookup: CDR1 MNHNY, CDR2 SVGAGI (reference sequence). This CDR3 region has 14 residues. The CDR3 sequence: CASSYLAGVEKLFF. CDR3 sequence (DNA): TGTGCCAGCAGTTACCTGGCAGGGGTGGAAAAACTGTTTTTT.

This sequence joins TRBV9 and TRBJ2-7; D unresolved. CDR3 length: 15 residues. Germline CDR1 reads SGDLS; CDR2 reads YYNGEE. Trimming pared 3 bases from V and 0 bases from J, leaving 13 bases between. The CDR3 spells CASSATWEGSYEQYF. For the CDR3, the DNA is TGTGCCAGCAGCGCCACATGGGAAGGCTCCTACGAGCAGTACTTC.

The chain is built from TRBV14 and TRBJ2-5, with D unresolved. The length of the CDR3 is 17 residues. The V end was cut by 4 bases, the J end by 1 base, with 19 bases between. Germline values: CDR1 SGHDN, CDR2 FVKESK. CDR3 residues: CASSRDLVLSLQETQYF. The CDR3 DNA sequence: TGTGCCAGCAGCCGAGATCTTGTCCTCTCTCTCCAAGAGACCCAGTACTTC.

This clonotype was found many times. This chain connects TRBV7-9 to TRBJ1-6; TRBD1 matches at 7 bases. The CDR3 is 15 residues long. The J segment lost 6 bases and the V segment lost 4 bases, leaving 6 bases of the junction unmatched. CDR1 SEHNR and CDR2 FQNEAQ come from the germline V gene (reference sequence). The CDR3 here is CASSSFRDSNSPLHF. DNA of the CDR3: TGTGCCAGCAGCTCCTTCCGGGACAGTAATTCACCCCTCCACTTT.

This clonotype was recorded many times. The chain employs TRBV29-1 and TRBJ2-2; D gene ambiguous. Trimming shortened V by 3 bases and J by 5 bases, and 7 bases separated the two germline ends. The germline V gene encodes CDR1 SQVTM and CDR2 ANQGSEA. The CDR3 is 12 residues long. CDR3 region: CSVDGETGELFF. The CDR3 bases are TGCAGCGTTGACGGAGAAACCGGGGAGCTGTTTTTT.

This clonotype was seen only once. This CDR3 is CASSSTLGDRVTYEQYF. The CDR3 region has the DNA TGTGCCAGCAGCTCTACCCTTGGAGACAGGGTTACCTACGAGCAGTACTTC. This rearrangement joins TRBV5-6 to TRBJ2-7; TRBD1 aligns across 7 bases. CDR1 and CDR2 (germline): SGHDT, YYEEEE. The CDR3 runs to 17 residues. J was trimmed by 2 bases and V by 3 bases; bases with no gene match: 14.

V is TRBV19 and J is TRBJ2-7; 14 bases align to TRBD2. V gave up 9 bases and J gave up 3 bases; unmatched junction bases: 16. Germline V lookup: CDR1 LNHDA, CDR2 SQIVND (reference sequence). CDR3 length equals 18 residues. Here the CDR3 DNA reads TGTGCCAGCAGCCCCTGGACTAGCGGGAGGTACAATCTCTACGAGCAGTACTTC. Amino acids: CASSPWTSGRYNLYEQYF.

This clonotype appeared a few times. A much larger clone sits a single nucleotide away, making a read error possible. This chain connects TRBV7-9 to TRBJ1-6, with a weak D call TRBD1 (6 bases). V gave up 4 bases and J gave up 13 bases, with 11 bases separating them. The CDR3 length is 12 residues. Germline CDR1 SEHNR, CDR2 FQNEAQ (reference sequence). In DNA, the CDR3 is TGTGCCAGCAGCTCAGTAGGGGGTCCCCTCCACTTT. This encodes CASSSVGGPLHF.